Below, 18 T cell receptor beta chains from the same sample are listed, as sequenced in a study of T-cell reconstitution after alpha-beta-depleted transplantation in children. Preparing the TCRbeta library involved the use of unique molecular identifiers. In TCRdb, the PCR reads were re-called with MiXCR into one record per CDR3 protein. The table shows about 210,000 distinct CDR3 sequences, with roughly 18% occurring only once. Material: PBMCs, mostly from graft donor cells, obtained 360 days after TCRalphabeta/CD19-depleted stem cell transplant. The origin of the receptors is a male patient aged 2 to 9 who had a stem cell transplant for acute lymphoblastic leukemia, so the T cells may come from the graft donor.

This chain connects TRBV6-2 or TRBV6-3 to TRBJ2-4; 8 nucleotides line up with TRBD2. With 5 bases clipped from V and 0 bases from J, the junction kept 0 bases outside the gene matches. This CDR3 is 14 amino acids long. CDR1 and CDR2 (germline): MNHEY, SVGEGT. For the CDR3, the DNA is TGTGCCAGCAGTGCGGGGGGAGCCAAAAACATTCAGTACTTC. It yields the protein CASSAGGAKNIQYF.

There are a few counts of this clonotype. This chain uses TRBV19 with TRBJ2-2, with D hard to call. V lost 4 bases to trimming and J lost 10 bases, with 16 bases between them. The CDR3 is 14 residues long. CDR1 is LNHDA and CDR2 is SQIVND in the germline V gene (reference sequence). Here the CDR3 reads CASSTAWAAQELFF. CDR3 nucleotide sequence: TGTGCCAGTAGTACCGCCTGGGCAGCGCAGGAGCTGTTTTTT. The full variable domain, completed using reference TRBV19 and TRBJ2-2, is DGGITQSPKYLFRKEGQNVTLSCEQNLNHDAMYWYRQDPGQGLRLIYYSQIVNDFQKGDIAEGYSVSREKKESFPLTVTSAQKNPTAFYLCASSTAWAAQELFFGEGSRLTVL.

The table lists this clonotype with a few counts. The chain uses TRBV6-1 and TRBJ2-2; TRBD1 matches 10 bases. The germline V gene encodes CDR1 MNHNS and CDR2 SASEGT. J gave up 5 bases and V 8 bases, and 5 bases lay outside the gene matches. The CDR3 is 14 amino acids. CDR3: CASGDRGLTGELFF. The CDR3 DNA is TGTGCCAGCGGAGACAGGGGGCTTACCGGGGAGCTGTTTTTT.

This clonotype has a handful of counts. The chain has TRBV7-6 and TRBJ2-7; 7 positions match TRBD1. The CDR3 consists of 15 residues. Germline lookup yields CDR1 SGHVS and CDR2 FNYEAQ. After removal of 1 base from V and 3 bases from J, the junction contained 6 bases not matched to a gene. The CDR3 DNA follows: TGTGCCAGCAGCTTAGAGGGGACAGCGAACTACGAGCAGTACTTC. It translates to CASSLEGTANYEQYF.

The chain has TRBV27 and TRBJ2-1; TRBD2 might be the D (5 bases). The V gene's germline CDR1 is MNHEY and CDR2 SMNVEV (reference sequence). CDR3 length equals 13 residues. Trimming left V 6 bases short and J 0 bases short, with 6 bases between. The DNA for the CDR3 is TGTGCCAGCAGGAGGGACTCCTACAATGAGCAGTTCTTC. Amino acid sequence: CASRRDSYNEQFF.

The V gene is TRBV5-1, the J gene TRBJ2-7; possible D gene TRBD1, 5 bases. The ends were cut back, 4 bases at V and 1 base at J, with 18 bases in the middle. This CDR3 contains 16 residues. Germline loops: CDR1 SGHRS, CDR2 YFSETQ. The CDR3 DNA follows: TGCGCCAGCAGCCCTGGCTTAACAGGAAATTCCTACGAGCAGTACTTC. Translating gives CASSPGLTGNSYEQYF. Based on the CDR3 plus reference TRBV5-1 and TRBJ2-7, the full variable domain is KAGVTQTPRYLIKTRGQQVTLSCSPISGHRSVSWYQQTPGQGLQFLFEYFSETQRNKGNFPGRFSGRQFSNSRSEMNVSTLELGDSALYLCASSPGLTGNSYEQYFGPGTRLTVT.

This clonotype has a handful of counts. V is TRBV7-2 and J is TRBJ2-3; 12 bases align to TRBD2. CDR3 size: 17 residues. Germline CDR1 SGHTA, CDR2 FQGNSA. V shed 5 bases, J shed 6 bases, and the junction held 12 bases outside the gene matches. The CDR3 DNA follows: TGTGCCAGCAGCGCACTCGGCCGGCTAGCGGGGGGGGATACGCAGTATTTT. Amino acids: CASSALGRLAGGDTQYF. The whole variable domain, remainder taken from reference TRBV7-2 and TRBJ2-3, is GAGVSQSPSNKVTEKGKDVELRCDPISGHTALYWYRQSLGQGLEFLIYFQGNSAPDKSGLPSDRFSAERTGGSVSTLTIQRTQQEDSAVYLCASSALGRLAGGDTQYFGPGTRLTVL.

This clonotype has more than one count but fewer than ten. The CDR3 here is CASSQFPTDNSPLHF. DNA for the CDR3: TGCGCCAGCAGCCAATTTCCTACAGACAATTCACCCCTCCACTTT. The V and J genes are TRBV4-3 and TRBJ1-6; no reliable D call. The germline V gene encodes CDR1 LGHNA and CDR2 YSLEER. This CDR3 is 15 amino acids long. Trimming took 2 bases from V and 7 from J, leaving 12 bases between them.

This clonotype turned up a few times. J is TRBJ2-1 and V is TRBV5-5; TRBD2 matches at 12 bases. J lost 6 bases, V lost 3 bases, and 10 bases had no gene match. The CDR3 is 17 amino acids. CDR1 is SGHKS, CDR2 YYEKEE, per germline (reference sequence). The CDR3 coding sequence is TGTGCCAGCAGCTACCCCCGTTCGACTAGCGGGGGCAATGAGCAGTTCTTC. Amino acid sequence: CASSYPRSTSGGNEQFF.

Only a few counts were recorded for this clonotype. The CDR3 region is CASSEEGAPIEAFF. The CDR3 region has the DNA TGTGCCAGCAGTGAAGAGGGGGCGCCCATTGAAGCTTTCTTT. The chain employs TRBV2 and TRBJ1-1; TRBD1 aligns across 7 bases. The germline gives CDR1 SNHLY, CDR2 FYNNEI. V was pared by 1 base and J by 7 bases, with 6 bases of the junction left unmatched. The CDR3 covers 14 residues.

The chain has TRBV20-1 and TRBJ2-3, with a tentative D call TRBD2 (6 bases). The germline CDR1 and CDR2 sequences are DFQATT and SNEGSKA (reference sequence). The CDR3 is 11 amino acids. Trimming stripped 2 bases from V and 13 bases from J, with 13 bases between. The CDR3 DNA reads TGCAGTGCTAGATCGGGGGTGTTAGAGTATTTT. Translation gives CSARSGVLEYF.

This clonotype occurred a few times. The gene calls are TRBV12-3 or TRBV12-4 and TRBJ1-1; 7 bases are a match to TRBD1. V lost 5 bases to trimming and J lost 0 bases; unmatched junction nucleotides: 9. This CDR3 comprises 16 residues. As DNA, the CDR3 is TGTGCCAGCAGTGCCCACCCCGGGACAGTGAACACTGAAGCTTTCTTT. Translation gives CASSAHPGTVNTEAFF.

CDR3 residues: CSAKTGGETQYF. CDR3 nucleotide sequence: TGCAGTGCCAAGACAGGGGGCGAGACCCAGTACTTC. The genes are TRBV20-1 and TRBJ2-5; 10 bases match TRBD1. V shed 6 bases, J shed 5 bases, and the junction held 3 bases outside the gene matches. The CDR3 has 12 amino acids. Germline loops: CDR1 DFQATT, CDR2 SNEGSKA (reference sequence).

The chain recombines TRBV10-3 with TRBJ2-3; tentative D call: TRBD2 (6 bases). From germline, CDR1 is ENHRY and CDR2 SYGVKD. V lost 2 bases, J lost 2 bases, and 14 bases lay in between. The CDR3 has 16 amino acids. CDR3 nucleotides: TGTGCCATCAGTGAGACGGGGGAGGACTACACAGATACGCAGTATTTT. Amino acid sequence: CAISETGEDYTDTQYF.

This clonotype has a handful of counts. The chain is built from TRBV3-1 and TRBJ2-7, with TRBD1 matching over 9 bases. Unmatched junction bases numbered 8, after V lost 2 bases and J lost 3 bases. The germline CDR1 and CDR2 sequences are LGHDT and YNNKEL (reference sequence). This CDR3 has 16 amino acids. This CDR3 is CASSQRDRVFIYEQYF. CDR3 in DNA: TGTGCCAGCAGCCAAAGGGACAGGGTTTTTATCTACGAGCAGTACTTC.

This clonotype was seen only a few times. The CDR3 bases are TGTGCCAGCAGCTTGCCCACTAGTTTAGAGACCCAGTACTTC. Translating gives CASSLPTSLETQYF. V and J are TRBV5-6 and TRBJ2-5; possibly TRBD2 for D (5 bases). CDR1 and CDR2 (germline): SGHDT, YYEEEE. V was trimmed by 1 base and J by 4 bases, leaving 11 bases between them. The CDR3 runs to 14 residues.

This clonotype was seen only once. V and J are TRBV4-1 and TRBJ1-1, with no clear D. V shed 0 bases and J shed 11 bases, with 13 bases lying between them. Germline CDR1 is MGHRA and CDR2 is YSYEKL. This CDR3 is built from 13 residues. The CDR3 DNA sequence: TGCGCCAGCAGCCAAGATCGGTCAGTGACGGCTTTCTTT. As protein: CASSQDRSVTAFF.

This chain uses TRBV24-1 with TRBJ2-7; no clear D. Germline CDR1 KGHDR, CDR2 SFDVKD. The CDR3 consists of 19 residues. The V end was cut by 1 base, the J end by 4 bases, with 25 bases between. The CDR3 DNA is TGTGCCACCAGTGATTTCCTACAAGCCCCACCCCATGGGAATTACGAGCAGTACTTC. Translating gives CATSDFLQAPPHGNYEQYF.